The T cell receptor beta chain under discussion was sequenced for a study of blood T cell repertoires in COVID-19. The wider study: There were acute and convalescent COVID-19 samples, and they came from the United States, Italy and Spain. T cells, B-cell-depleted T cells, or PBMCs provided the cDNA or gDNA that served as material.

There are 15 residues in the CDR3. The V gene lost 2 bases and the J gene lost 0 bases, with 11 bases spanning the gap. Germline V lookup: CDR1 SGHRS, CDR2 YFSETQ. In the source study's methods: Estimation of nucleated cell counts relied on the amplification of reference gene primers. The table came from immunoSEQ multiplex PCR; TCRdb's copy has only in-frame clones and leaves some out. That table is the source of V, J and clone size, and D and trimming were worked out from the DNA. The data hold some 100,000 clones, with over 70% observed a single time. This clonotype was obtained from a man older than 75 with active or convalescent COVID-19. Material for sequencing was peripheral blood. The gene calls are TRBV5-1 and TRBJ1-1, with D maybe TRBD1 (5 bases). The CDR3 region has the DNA TGCGCCAGCAGCTTCGGCGGGGCCATGAACACTGAAGCTTTCTTT. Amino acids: CASSFGGAMNTEAFF.